Below, 10 T cell receptor beta chains from the same sample are listed, as sequenced in a study of sequential checkpoint blockade in melanoma. Specified treatment: randomized to nivolumab then ipilimumab (arm A) or the reverse (arm B). The method was immunoSEQ multiplex PCR; TCRdb's version includes in-frame clones alone and lacks a portion of them. The data show 20,000 to 25,000 clones, roughly 82% seen once. The sequencing used CD8+ T cells sorted from blood (inferred from file names), collected from a patient given nivolumab and ipilimumab in sequence. The receptors shown here come from a human donor with melanoma.

The CDR3 sequence: CASSLAGTDTQYF. In DNA, the CDR3 is TGTGCCAGCAGCTTAGCGGGCACAGATACGCAGTATTTT. The chain joins TRBV11-2 to TRBJ2-3, with D unclear. V lost 1 base, J lost 1 base, and 3 bases lay in between. CDR3 size: 13 residues. Germline values: CDR1 SGHAT, CDR2 FQNNGV.

V and J are TRBV19 and TRBJ1-1; D not certain. This CDR3 is built from 12 residues. V was pared by 5 bases and J by 5 bases, with 9 bases between. The germline CDR1 and CDR2 sequences are LNHDA and SQIVND (reference sequence). The CDR3: CASSPSGTEAFF. The CDR3 DNA reads as TGTGCCAGTAGTCCCTCGGGGACTGAAGCTTTCTTT.

A few counts support this clone. The chain combines TRBV15 with TRBJ1-2, with 7 bases aligning to TRBD1. Germline assignment: CDR1 LNHNV and CDR2 YYDKDF (reference sequence). The CDR3 spans 14 residues. The V segment lost 4 bases and the J segment 8 bases; nucleotides outside the gene matches: 10. The CDR3 DNA is TGTGCCACCAGCAAGGGGACAGACCCCCCCGGCTACACCTTC. This codes for CATSKGTDPPGYTF.

J is TRBJ1-2 and V is TRBV5-6; 10 bases match TRBD1. The CDR3 sequence is 17 residues long. Germline V gives CDR1 SGHDT, CDR2 YYEEEE. V dropped 4 bases and J dropped 4; count of bases not matched to a gene: 13. The CDR3 reads CASSAGTGALPAYGYTF. DNA for the CDR3: TGTGCCAGCAGCGCAGGGACAGGGGCTCTCCCCGCCTATGGCTACACCTTC.

This clone occurred a few times. The chain carries TRBV2 and TRBJ2-2, with 12 bases fitting TRBD1. The CDR3 has 16 residues. Germline values: CDR1 SNHLY, CDR2 FYNNEI. V shed 2 bases and J 4 bases; nucleotides not matched to a gene: 2. The chain's CDR3 is CASSETGQGATGELFF. CDR3 coding DNA: TGTGCCAGCAGTGAAACGGGACAGGGGGCCACCGGGGAGCTGTTTTTT. The full variable domain, completed using reference TRBV2 and TRBJ2-2, is EPEVTQTPSHQVTQMGQEVILRCVPISNHLYFYWYRQILGQKVEFLVSFYNNEISEKSEIFDDQFSVERPDGSNFTLKIRSTKLEDSAMYFCASSETGQGATGELFFGEGSRLTVL.

The J gene is TRBJ2-7, the V gene TRBV28; TRBD2 might be the D (7 bases). V shed 3 bases and J shed 7 bases, with 13 bases lying between them. This CDR3 region has 13 residues. Germline CDR1 and CDR2: MDHEN and SYDVKM. CDR3 protein: CASSFGGAAEQYF. The CDR3 DNA reads TGTGCCAGCAGTTTTGGGGGGGCGGCGGAGCAGTACTTC.

The chain employs TRBV6-1 and TRBJ2-7; D may be TRBD1 (7 bases). Germline V CDR1 and CDR2: MNHNS, SASEGT. The V end was cut by 9 bases, the J end by 3 bases, with 18 bases between. This CDR3 region has 14 residues. The CDR3 region has the DNA TGTGCCAGTGCTTGGCAGGGGGGTTACTACGAGCAGTACTTC. Translated, it gives CASAWQGGYYEQYF.

In its sample, this clone was seen once. The J gene is TRBJ1-2, the V gene TRBV28; 8 positions agree with TRBD1. CDR1 MDHEN and CDR2 SYDVKM come from the germline V gene. The junction had 7 bases not matched to a gene; V was cut back by 6 bases and J by 4 bases. This CDR3 has 14 residues. This CDR3 reads CASSMGGQVYGYTF. In DNA form, the CDR3 reads TGTGCCAGCAGCATGGGGGGACAGGTCTATGGCTACACCTTC.

The J gene is TRBJ2-3, the V gene TRBV11-1; D is ambiguous. V lost 0 bases and J lost 4, with 8 bases in between. CDR3 size: 14 residues. From germline, CDR1 is SGHAT and CDR2 FQDESV (reference sequence). The CDR3 here is CASSLARMADTQYF. The CDR3 nucleotides are TGTGCCAGCAGCTTAGCGCGGATGGCAGATACGCAGTATTTT.

This rearrangement joins TRBV4-1 to TRBJ2-3; no clear D gene. V lost 1 base and J lost 2, with 10 bases in between. Germline CDR1 and CDR2: MGHRA and YSYEKL. This CDR3 is built from 15 residues. The CDR3 coding sequence is TGCGCCAGCAGCCAAGTGGGTGGAGACACAGATACGCAGTATTTT. It codes for CASSQVGGDTDTQYF.